What follows describes a single T cell receptor (beta chain). Antigen specificity is unknown. This sample was taken from a study of cytomegalovirus exposure and HLA in healthy donors. Study-wide results and limits: TRBV6-2, TRBV6-3 and some other V segments were unresolvable in 87-base-pair reads.

Vbeta (60) and Jbeta (13) primers were used in the PCR. Sequencing used immunoSEQ multiplex PCR; TCRdb keeps in-frame clones, though not all of them. Seen here are 30,000 to 45,000 clones, 86% observed once, and the top ten hold 9.5% to 12%. V lost 5 bases, J lost 4 bases, and 8 bases lay in between. From germline, CDR1 is LNHDA and CDR2 SQIVND (reference sequence). The CDR3 spans 12 residues. The source is a woman between 35 and 50 years old in good health and CMV-seropositive. Sequenced material: PBMCs. The chain uses TRBV19 and TRBJ1-1, with D possibly TRBD1 on 5 matching bases. This CDR3 is CASSSGGTEAFF. The CDR3 DNA is TGTGCCAGTAGTTCGGGGGGCACTGAAGCTTTCTTT.